Below are 6 T cell receptor beta chains sequenced from a single sample in a study of glioma-infiltrating T cells. TCR alpha and beta CDR3 regions were amplified from RNA using iRepertoire nested multiplex PCR. TCRdb reprocessed the multiplex PCR reads via MiXCR and lists one record per CDR3 protein. The data show approximately 120,000 distinct CDR3 sequences, less than 30% seen once. The sample consisted of glioma tissue, nonneoplastic brain tissue, or PBMCs (not recorded which). These receptor sequences come from a human donor with low-grade glioma or glioblastoma, undergoing nonglioma brain surgery, or in good health (not recorded which).

This clonotype was recorded at least ten times. The rearrangement uses TRBV20-1 and TRBJ2-3; weak D call: TRBD2 (6 bases). Looked up from germline, CDR1 is DFQATT and CDR2 is SNEGSKA (reference sequence). Trimming left V 6 bases short and J 0 bases short, with 13 bases between. The CDR3 is 14 amino acids. The DNA of the CDR3 is TGCAGTGCCAAGTCGGGGGTCAGCACAGATACGCAGTATTTT. As protein: CSAKSGVSTDTQYF.

This clonotype was observed at least ten times. The rearrangement joins TRBV7-9 to TRBJ2-1; D is perhaps TRBD1 (6 bases). This CDR3 has 16 residues. V lost 0 bases to trimming and J lost 4 bases, with 13 bases between them. CDR1 and CDR2 from the germline V gene are SEHNR and FQNEAQ (reference sequence). The CDR3 DNA sequence: TGTGCCAGCAGCTTAGCCCCTTTAGGACAGTACAATGAGCAGTTCTTC. The encoded protein is CASSLAPLGQYNEQFF. The whole variable domain, filled in from reference TRBV7-9 and TRBJ2-1, reads DTGVSQNPRHKITKRGQNVTFRCDPISEHNRLYWYRQTLGQGPEFLTYFQNEAQLEKSRLLSDRFSAERPKGSFSTLEIQRTEQGDSAMYLCASSLAPLGQYNEQFFGPGTRLTVL.

The table lists this clonotype with many counts. The rearrangement uses TRBV20-1 and TRBJ1-2; the match to TRBD1 covers 7 bases. Looked up from germline, CDR1 is DFQATT and CDR2 is SNEGSKA (reference sequence). V lost 1 base and J lost 4; bases outside the gene matches: 9. The CDR3 is 15 amino acids. CDR3 residues: CSARGLRGDSYGYTF. CDR3 in DNA: TGCAGTGCTAGAGGCCTACGGGGGGACAGCTATGGCTACACCTTC.

The chain couples TRBV19 to TRBJ1-1; the match to TRBD1 covers 7 bases. The V gene end was trimmed by 4 bases and the J gene end by 3 bases; junction bases not matched to a gene: 8. The CDR3 totals 15 residues. Germline V gives CDR1 LNHDA, CDR2 SQIVND (reference sequence). The CDR3 region is CASSNRQGGHTEAFF. For the CDR3, the DNA is TGTGCCAGTAGTAACCGACAGGGTGGCCACACTGAAGCTTTCTTT.

Comment on this clonotype: This may be a read error, as it is one base from a much larger clone. The chain uses TRBV2 and TRBJ1-1, with D tentatively TRBD1 (5 bases). This CDR3 contains 13 residues. Trimming pared 3 bases from V and 5 bases from J, leaving 10 bases between. Germline CDR1 SNHLY, CDR2 FYNNEI. The CDR3 region has the DNA TGTGCCAGCAGTGAGCCAGGGAGGACTGAAGCTTTCTTT. This gives the protein CASSEPGRTEAFF.

This clonotype was seen many times. The rearrangement links TRBV7-2 to TRBJ1-1; the D is unclear. The length of the CDR3 is 16 residues. Per germline, CDR1 SGHTA and CDR2 FQGNSA. The germline V and J ends were trimmed by 5 bases and 1 base, with 17 bases remaining between them. DNA for the CDR3: TGTGCCAGCAGCCCGCGCCCGGGAATGAGGAACACTGAAGCTTTCTTT. Translating gives CASSPRPGMRNTEAFF.